These 5 T cell receptor beta chains were all obtained from the same sample, sequenced in a study of T cells in tuberculosis. After thawing and overnight rest, PBMC were stained with GMM-loaded CD1B tetramer, viability dye and anti-CD3 for sorting. CD1B tetramers were loaded with Rhodococcus equi-derived C32 glucose monomycolate. Sequencing was performed with immunoSEQ multiplex PCR; in TCRdb, only in-frame clones are kept and a portion is missing. The sample records roughly 92,000 clones, roughly 90% being singletons. Material: CD1b-GMM tetramer-negative cells sorted from PBMCs. The receptors were gathered from an adult woman with latent tuberculosis.

CDR3 sequence: CASSEEGLSNQPQHF. CDR3 coding DNA: TGTGCCAGCAGTGAGGAGGGTTTGAGCAATCAGCCCCAGCATTTT. V usage is TRBV2 and J usage is TRBJ1-5; D is uncertain. Germline CDR1 SNHLY, CDR2 FYNNEI. The CDR3 is made up of 15 amino acids. V lost 3 bases and J lost 1, with 10 bases in between.

The V and J genes are TRBV28 and TRBJ2-7; TRBD1 aligns across 7 bases. V dropped 6 bases and J dropped 5; count of bases not matched to a gene: 7. The CDR3 is 13 amino acids. Germline V lookup: CDR1 MDHEN, CDR2 SYDVKM. The CDR3, as DNA: TGTGCCAGCAGCCCCCAGGGGGTACACGAGCAGTACGTC. Residues: CASSPQGVHEQYV.

The rearrangement joins TRBV6-1 to TRBJ2-3; D may be TRBD1 (6 bases). Trimming took off 4 bases at V and 1 base at J, with 12 bases between the two ends. Germline loops: CDR1 MNHNS, CDR2 SASEGT. This CDR3 is built from 15 residues. CDR3 protein: CASSVQGTGTDTQYF. The CDR3 nucleotides read TGTGCCAGCAGTGTGCAGGGGACGGGCACAGATACGCAGTATTTT.

The chain carries TRBV12-2 and TRBJ1-1. TRBV12-2 is noted as a pseudogene. This CDR3 contains 15 residues. The CDR3 is CASRRWGGRDTEAFF. The CDR3 nucleotides read TGTGCAAGTCGCCGGTGGGGGGGCCGGGACACTGAAGCTTTCTTT.

The chain combines TRBV19 with TRBJ2-5, with 7 bases identical to TRBD1. Germline CDR1 and CDR2: LNHDA and SQIVND (reference sequence). The V and J ends lost 5 bases and 5 bases, in that order; junction bases with no gene match: 8. The length of the CDR3 is 14 residues. The CDR3 loop reads CASSAQGLVETQYF. CDR3 in DNA: TGTGCCAGTAGTGCACAGGGGCTGGTTGAGACCCAGTACTTC.